This TCR beta chain was retrieved from a study of regulatory T cells in long-lasting Graves disease. About the study: Graves' patients, diagnosed recently, had received antithyroid drugs under 3 months. Study-wide results and limits: Thyroid tissue went unstudied; only peripheral blood was examined.

Library construction for TCR beta used iRepertoire HTBI primers and Arm-PCR of CDR3 regions. TCRdb redid the calling of the multiplex PCR reads with MiXCR, one entry per CDR3 protein. Of a few hundred thousand distinct CDR3 sequences listed, 12% to 15% are singletons. This clonotype was seen ten or more times. Antigen: not known. From germline, CDR1 is SGDLS and CDR2 YYNGEE. The CDR3 is 15 amino acids. The ends lost 5 bases at V and 6 bases at J; junction bases unmatched: 8. Time point denoted: newly diagnosed GD, antithyroid drugs for less than 3 months. PBMC RNA was the source of the TCR library. The sample was also linked to a second study, of T cells in Graves' hyperthyroidism and ophthalmopathy. That work contributes: Hyperthyroidism of Graves' type that showed no ophthalmopathy progression within 18 months was stable. Thyroid ultrasound and orbital computed tomography, with clinical symptoms and serum thyroxine and TRAb, informed diagnoses.

This sequence joins TRBV9 and TRBJ2-2; 9 bases match TRBD1. This material consisted of peripheral blood mononuclear cells (PBMCs), taken at new diagnosis, from a patient treated with antithyroid drugs. The receptor comes from a woman between 45 and 60 years old with Graves disease. In DNA form, the CDR3 reads TGTGCCAGCAGGGCCGGGACAGGGAGGCCCGGGGAGCTGTTTTTT. Its protein product is CASRAGTGRPGELFF.